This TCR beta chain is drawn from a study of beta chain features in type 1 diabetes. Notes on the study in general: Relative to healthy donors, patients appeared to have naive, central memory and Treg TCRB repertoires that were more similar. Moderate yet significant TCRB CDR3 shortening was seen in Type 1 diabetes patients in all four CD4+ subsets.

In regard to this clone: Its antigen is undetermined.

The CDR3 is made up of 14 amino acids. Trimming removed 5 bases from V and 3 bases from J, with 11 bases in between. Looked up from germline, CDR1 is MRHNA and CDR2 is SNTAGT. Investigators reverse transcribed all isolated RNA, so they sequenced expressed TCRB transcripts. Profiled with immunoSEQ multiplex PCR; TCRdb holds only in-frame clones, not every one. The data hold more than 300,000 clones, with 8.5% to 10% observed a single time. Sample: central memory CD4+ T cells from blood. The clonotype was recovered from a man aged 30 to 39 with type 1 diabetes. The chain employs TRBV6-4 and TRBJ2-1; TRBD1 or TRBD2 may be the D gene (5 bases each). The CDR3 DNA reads TGTGCCAGCAGTAGGGACCACAGCTACAATGAGCAGTTCTTC. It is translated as CASSRDHSYNEQFF.